This T cell receptor beta chain appears in the sequencing data of a study of blood T cell repertoires in COVID-19. Study overall: Sites across the United States, Italy and Spain contributed samples from acute and convalescent COVID-19. Sources were T cells, B-cell-depleted T cells, or PBMCs; the material itself was cDNA or gDNA.

Per the original data handling: Estimation of nucleated cell counts relied on the amplification of reference gene primers. Here immunoSEQ multiplex PCR was the method, and the copy in TCRdb shows in-frame clones only, minus some. V and J calls and clone size follow that table, whereas D and trimming were derived from the DNA. The sample holds tens of thousands of clones, about 86% seen once. Only a few counts were recorded for this clone. CDR3 length: 13 residues. V was clipped by 5 bases and J by 7 bases, with 11 bases between them. The genes are TRBV12-3 or TRBV12-4 and TRBJ2-2, with D possibly being TRBD1 (6 bases). This sequence originates from a man aged 50 to 59 with active COVID-19. The sample was peripheral blood. CDR3 nucleotide sequence: TGTGCCAGCAGTAACCAGGGGATCGGGGAGCTGTTTTTT. As protein: CASSNQGIGELFF.